The clone carrying this T cell receptor (beta chain) was seen a handful of times. This specimen belongs to a study of human T cells and chemical hapten exposure. Across the whole study: Sensitization used 2% DPC on around 2 cm by around 2 cm upper inner arm skin. Doses of diphenylcyclopropenone went to the patients' scalps weekly throughout the roughly 23-week study.

In TCRdb, the RACE reads were re-called with MiXCR into one record per CDR3 protein. This table has around 160,000 distinct CDR3 sequences, more than 14% appearing once. The CDR3 loop spans 15 amino acids. The germline V gene encodes CDR1 SGHRS and CDR2 YFSETQ. Trimming at V came to 0 bases and at J to 4 bases, leaving 2 bases not matched to a gene. The time point is: patch test 1, 2 weeks after DPC sensitization. Treatment here: therapeutic diphenylcyclopropenone sensitization with weekly scalp DPC. Those who donated were patients with alopecia, 18 to 70 years of age, and suitable for DPC. The specimen comprised whole blood, sampled in connection with sensitization to the hapten diphenylcyclopropenone (DPC). This TCR came from a woman in her thirties with alopecia areata. Some clones in this sample may be carry-over from other donors' samples. The genes are TRBV5-1 and TRBJ1-1; 11 bases line up with TRBD1. CDR3 sequence (DNA): TGCGCCAGCAGCTTGGTAGGGACAGGGGGCACTGAAGCTTTCTTT. It yields the protein CASSLVGTGGTEAFF.